These 8 T cell receptor beta chains originate from one sample sequenced in a study of blood T cell repertoires in COVID-19. Assay: immunoSEQ multiplex PCR; the TCRdb copy retains only in-frame clones and omits some. The sample carries some 200,000 clones, under 90% recorded once. The sample consisted of peripheral blood. The receptors come from a man aged 25 to 40 with active or convalescent COVID-19.

This clone occurred once. The genes are TRBV5-1 and TRBJ1-2; D remains ambiguous. The CDR3 runs 15 residues. Trimming left V 0 bases short and J 3 bases short, with 12 bases between. Germline values: CDR1 SGHRS, CDR2 YFSETQ. This CDR3 reads CASSLVEGVDYGYTF. In DNA form, the CDR3 reads TGCGCCAGCAGCTTGGTGGAGGGAGTGGACTATGGCTACACCTTC.

The V call is TRBV7-2, the J call TRBJ1-5; D gene ambiguous. The CDR3 covers 14 residues. V was pared by 2 bases and J by 1 base, with 6 bases between. The germline V gene has CDR1 SGHTA and CDR2 FQGNSA. CDR3 nucleotides: TGTGCCAGCAGCTTACCTATGAGCAATCAGCCCCAGCATTTT. Its translation is CASSLPMSNQPQHF.

The chain combines TRBV9 with TRBJ1-3; D unclear. V shed 3 bases and J shed 1 base, with 11 bases lying between them. This CDR3 is 15 amino acids long. Germline V gives CDR1 SGDLS, CDR2 YYNGEE. CDR3 sequence (DNA): TGTGCCAGCAGCGAACGACTGGGTTCTGGAAACACCATATATTTT. Amino acid sequence: CASSERLGSGNTIYF.

The chain is built from TRBV11-3 and TRBJ1-2; tentatively, D is TRBD1 (6 bases). Germline assignment: CDR1 SGHNT and CDR2 YENEEA. The CDR3 covers 14 residues. V lost 8 bases and J 8 bases, leaving 21 bases between the germline ends. DNA for the CDR3: TGTGCCAGCGCCCCGGCCGGGACAAAGAGGGGCTACACCTTC. This gives the protein CASAPAGTKRGYTF.

This clone was seen a single time. The chain has TRBV10-3 and TRBJ2-2, with TRBD2 as a possible D gene (6 bases). V dropped 0 bases and J dropped 4 bases, with 18 bases sitting between them. From germline, CDR1 is ENHRY and CDR2 SYGVKD. This CDR3 comprises 18 residues. CDR3 protein: CAISESTREQGSTGELFF. The CDR3 nucleotides are TGTGCCATCAGTGAGTCGACTAGGGAGCAGGGTAGCACCGGGGAGCTGTTTTTT.

The chain employs TRBV2 and TRBJ1-1; TRBD1 matches 7 bases. Germline lookup yields CDR1 SNHLY and CDR2 FYNNEI. The CDR3 has 15 amino acids. Germline trimming cut 10 bases from V and 4 bases from J; bases unmatched to any gene: 15. CDR3: CATNQAQGSVTEAFF. CDR3 in DNA: TGTGCCACGAATCAGGCACAGGGGAGTGTCACTGAAGCTTTCTTT.

The DNA for the CDR3 is TGTGCCAGCAGCTCTCAGGGGGTGAACACTGAAGCTTTCTTT. It yields the protein CASSSQGVNTEAFF. This sequence joins TRBV7-9 and TRBJ1-1; 7 nucleotides match TRBD1. The length of the CDR3 is 14 residues. With V trimmed by 4 bases and J by 0 bases, 2 bases remained unmatched. Germline lookup yields CDR1 SEHNR and CDR2 FQNEAQ (reference sequence).

The J gene is TRBJ2-7, the V gene TRBV18; D is perhaps TRBD1 (6 bases). Between the trimmed V and J ends, which lost 3 bases and 5 bases, there was a span of 11 bases. The CDR3 loop spans 13 amino acids. The germline CDR1 and CDR2 sequences are KGHSH and LQKENI. CDR3 nucleotides: TGTGCCAGCTCACCCACAGGGAACCACGAGCAGTACTTC. It translates to CASSPTGNHEQYF.